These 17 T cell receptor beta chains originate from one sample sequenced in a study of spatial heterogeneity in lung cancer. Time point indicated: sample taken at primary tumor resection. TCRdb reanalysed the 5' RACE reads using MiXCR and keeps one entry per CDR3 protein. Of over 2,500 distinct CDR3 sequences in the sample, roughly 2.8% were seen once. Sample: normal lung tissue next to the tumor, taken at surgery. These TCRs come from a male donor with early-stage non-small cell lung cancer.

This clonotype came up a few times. CDR3 residues: CASSGDRVTNSPLHF. CDR3 nucleotide sequence: TGTGCCAGCAGTGGGGACAGGGTTACGAATTCACCCCTCCACTTT. The chain couples TRBV2 to TRBJ1-6; 9 nucleotides match TRBD1. The CDR3 loop spans 15 amino acids. CDR1 and CDR2 (germline): SNHLY, FYNNEI. J was trimmed by 7 bases and V by 4 bases; bases with no gene match: 5.

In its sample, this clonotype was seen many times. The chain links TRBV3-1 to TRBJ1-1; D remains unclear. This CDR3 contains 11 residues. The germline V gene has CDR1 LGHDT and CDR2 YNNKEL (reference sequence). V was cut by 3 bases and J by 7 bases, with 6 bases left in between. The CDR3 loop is CASSQFGEAFF. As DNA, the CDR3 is TGTGCCAGCAGCCAGTTCGGTGAAGCTTTCTTT. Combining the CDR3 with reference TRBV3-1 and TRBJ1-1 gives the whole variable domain DTAVSQTPKYLVTQMGNDKSIKCEQNLGHDTMYWYKQDSKKFLKIMFSYNNKELIINETVPNRFSPKSPDKAHLNLHINSLELGDSAVYFCASSQFGEAFFGQGTRLTVV.

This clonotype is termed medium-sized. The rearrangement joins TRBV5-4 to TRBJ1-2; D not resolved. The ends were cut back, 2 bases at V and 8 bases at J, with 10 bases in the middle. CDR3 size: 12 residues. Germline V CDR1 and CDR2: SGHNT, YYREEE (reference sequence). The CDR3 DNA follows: TGTGCCAGCAGCTTAAAGGCAGACGGCTACACCTTC. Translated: CASSLKADGYTF.

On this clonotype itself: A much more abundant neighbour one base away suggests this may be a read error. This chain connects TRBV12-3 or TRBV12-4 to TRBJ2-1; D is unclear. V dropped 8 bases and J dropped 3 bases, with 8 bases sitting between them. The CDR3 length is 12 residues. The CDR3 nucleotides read TGTGCCAGCTCAGCTTACTACAATGAGCAGTTCTTC. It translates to CASSAYYNEQFF.

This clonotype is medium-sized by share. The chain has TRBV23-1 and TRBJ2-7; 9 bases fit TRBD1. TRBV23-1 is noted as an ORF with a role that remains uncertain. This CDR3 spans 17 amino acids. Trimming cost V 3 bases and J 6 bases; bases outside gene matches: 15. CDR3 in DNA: TGCGCCAGCAGTCACCCTCGATCCGGGACAGGGTCCCCCGAGCAGTACTTC. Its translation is CASSHPRSGTGSPEQYF.

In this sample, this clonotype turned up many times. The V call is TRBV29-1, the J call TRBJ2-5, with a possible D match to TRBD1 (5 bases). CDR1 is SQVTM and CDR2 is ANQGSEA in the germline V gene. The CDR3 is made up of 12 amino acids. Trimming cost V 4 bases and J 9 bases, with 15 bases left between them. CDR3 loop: CSVGAGQGAQYF. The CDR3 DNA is TGCAGCGTTGGTGCAGGACAAGGAGCCCAGTACTTC.

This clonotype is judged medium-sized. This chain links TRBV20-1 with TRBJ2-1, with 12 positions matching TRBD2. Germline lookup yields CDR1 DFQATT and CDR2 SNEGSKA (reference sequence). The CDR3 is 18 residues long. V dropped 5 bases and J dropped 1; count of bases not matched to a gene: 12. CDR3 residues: CSALQASGGAYSYNEQFF. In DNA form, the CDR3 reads TGCAGTGCTCTCCAGGCTAGCGGGGGGGCCTATTCCTACAATGAGCAGTTCTTC.

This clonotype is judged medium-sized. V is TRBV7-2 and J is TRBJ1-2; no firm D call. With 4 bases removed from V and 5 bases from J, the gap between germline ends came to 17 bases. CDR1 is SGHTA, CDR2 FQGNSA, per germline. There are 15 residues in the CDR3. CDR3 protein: CASSSPNGGIYGYTF. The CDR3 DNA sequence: TGTGCCAGCAGCTCACCCAATGGCGGGATTTATGGCTACACCTTC. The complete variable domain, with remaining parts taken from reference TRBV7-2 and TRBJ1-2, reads GAGVSQSPSNKVTEKGKDVELRCDPISGHTALYWYRQSLGQGLEFLIYFQGNSAPDKSGLPSDRFSAERTGGSVSTLTIQRTQQEDSAVYLCASSSPNGGIYGYTFGSGTRLTVV.

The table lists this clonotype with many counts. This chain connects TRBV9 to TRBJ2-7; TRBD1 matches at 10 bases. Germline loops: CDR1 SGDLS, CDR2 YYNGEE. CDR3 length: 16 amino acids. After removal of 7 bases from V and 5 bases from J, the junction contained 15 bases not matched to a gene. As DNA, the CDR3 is TGTGCCAGCGGCGAATCCGATGGACAGGGGGTCCACGAGCAGTACTTC. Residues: CASGESDGQGVHEQYF.

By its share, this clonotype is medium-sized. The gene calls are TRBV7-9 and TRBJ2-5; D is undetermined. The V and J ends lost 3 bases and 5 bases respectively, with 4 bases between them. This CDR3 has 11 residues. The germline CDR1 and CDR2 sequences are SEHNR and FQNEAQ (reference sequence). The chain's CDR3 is CASSFGETQYF. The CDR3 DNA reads TGTGCCAGCAGCTTCGGGGAGACCCAGTACTTC.

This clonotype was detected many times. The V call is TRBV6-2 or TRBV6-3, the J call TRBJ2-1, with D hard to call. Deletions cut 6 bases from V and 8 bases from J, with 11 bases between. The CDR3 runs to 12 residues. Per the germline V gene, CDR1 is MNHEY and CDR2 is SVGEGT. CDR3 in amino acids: CASSPVGHEQFF. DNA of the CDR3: TGTGCCAGCAGCCCCGTTGGCCATGAGCAGTTCTTC.

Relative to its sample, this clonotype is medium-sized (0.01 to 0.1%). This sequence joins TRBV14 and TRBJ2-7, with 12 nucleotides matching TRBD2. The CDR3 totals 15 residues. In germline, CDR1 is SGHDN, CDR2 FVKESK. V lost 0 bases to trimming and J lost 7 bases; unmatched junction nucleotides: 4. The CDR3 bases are TGTGCCAGCAGCCAAGACACTAGCGGGAGGAGGGAGCAGTACTTC. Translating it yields CASSQDTSGRREQYF.

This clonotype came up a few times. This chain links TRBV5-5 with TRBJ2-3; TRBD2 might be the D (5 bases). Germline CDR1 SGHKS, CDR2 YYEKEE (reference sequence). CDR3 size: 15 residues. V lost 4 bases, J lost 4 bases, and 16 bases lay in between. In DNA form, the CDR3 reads TGTGCCAGCAGCCGCGTGATTGAGGGATCAGATACGCAGTATTTT. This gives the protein CASSRVIEGSDTQYF.

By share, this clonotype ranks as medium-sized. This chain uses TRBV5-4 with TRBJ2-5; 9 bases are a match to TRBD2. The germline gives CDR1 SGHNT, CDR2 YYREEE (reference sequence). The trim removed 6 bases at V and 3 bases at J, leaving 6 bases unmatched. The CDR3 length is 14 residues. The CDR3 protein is CASTDQRGEETQYF. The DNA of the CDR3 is TGTGCCAGCACAGATCAGCGGGGGGAAGAGACCCAGTACTTC.

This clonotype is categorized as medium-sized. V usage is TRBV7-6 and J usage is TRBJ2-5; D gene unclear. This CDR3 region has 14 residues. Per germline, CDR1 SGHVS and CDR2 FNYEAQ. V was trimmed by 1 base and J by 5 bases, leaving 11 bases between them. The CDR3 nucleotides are TGTGCCAGCAGCTTAGGATGGGCGATGGAGACCCAGTACTTC. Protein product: CASSLGWAMETQYF.

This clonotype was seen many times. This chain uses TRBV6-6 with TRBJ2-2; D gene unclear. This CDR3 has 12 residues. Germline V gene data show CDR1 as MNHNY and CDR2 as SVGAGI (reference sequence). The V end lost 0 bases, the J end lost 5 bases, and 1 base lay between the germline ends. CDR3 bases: TGTGCCAGCAGTTACTCGACCGGGGAGCTGTTTTTT. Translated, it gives CASSYSTGELFF.

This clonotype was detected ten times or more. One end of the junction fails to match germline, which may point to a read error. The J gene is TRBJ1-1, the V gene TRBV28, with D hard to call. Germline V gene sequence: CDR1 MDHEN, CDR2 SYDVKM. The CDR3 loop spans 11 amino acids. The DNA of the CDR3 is TGTGCTAGCAGGCCGAACACTGAAGCTTTCTTT. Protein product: CASRPNTEAFF.